This TCR beta chain was profiled in a study of cytotoxic CD8 clonotypes in ibrutinib-treated CLL. Study context: Of the patients, 10 to 12 were relapsed/refractory, under 16 treatment-naive and 17 to 18 IGHV unmutated. Samples had a mean of around 260,000 productive templates and roughly 99,000 productive rearrangements. Treatment had run for a median about 11 months, range 6 to 36, when response samples were taken.

Only in-frame clones appear in the TCRdb table, and some are missing; sequencing was by immunoSEQ multiplex PCR. Of 150,000 to 250,000 clones listed, around 72% are singletons. A word on this clone: Its cognate antigen is unknown.

Study findings and constraints: Patients with sustained remission and those progressing were sampled at differing times.

The source is a human donor with chronic lymphocytic leukemia. This material consisted of PBMCs, taken after 24 months of ibrutinib treatment.

The CDR3, as DNA: TGTGCCAGCAGCGTTGGACTAGCGGGAGTCTACAATGAGCAGTTCTTC. Its translation: CASSVGLAGVYNEQFF. The V gene is TRBV9, the J gene TRBJ2-1; 13 bases agree with TRBD2. The CDR3 covers 16 residues. The germline V gene has CDR1 SGDLS and CDR2 YYNGEE. V gave up 2 bases and J gave up 3 bases; unmatched junction bases: 2.